Below are 15 T cell receptor beta chains sequenced from a single sample in a study of blood T cell repertoires in COVID-19. TCRdb keeps only in-frame clones here, not all; method: immunoSEQ multiplex PCR. The table has some 180,000 clones, roughly 79% seen once. What was sequenced was peripheral blood. These receptor sequences come from an elderly woman with COVID-19, enrolled during active disease.

The chain has TRBV5-1 and TRBJ2-5; 12 bases match TRBD2. V shed 5 bases and J 5 bases; nucleotides not matched to a gene: 10. Germline CDR1 is SGHRS and CDR2 is YFSETQ. There are 16 residues in the CDR3. This CDR3 is CASSPGKLAGGETQYF. The CDR3 nucleotides read TGCGCCAGCAGTCCAGGGAAACTAGCGGGAGGTGAGACCCAGTACTTC. Complete variable domain (other parts from reference TRBV5-1 and TRBJ2-5): KAGVTQTPRYLIKTRGQQVTLSCSPISGHRSVSWYQQTPGQGLQFLFEYFSETQRNKGNFPGRFSGRQFSNSRSEMNVSTLELGDSALYLCASSPGKLAGGETQYFGPGTRLLVL.

The chain links TRBV20-1 to TRBJ2-5; the match to TRBD2 covers 9 bases. Looked up from germline, CDR1 is DFQATT and CDR2 is SNEGSKA (reference sequence). The CDR3 spans 20 residues. V lost 3 bases, J lost 4 bases, and 24 bases stayed unmatched. The CDR3 loop reads CSASPGDPFYPTSGLETQYF. The CDR3 bases are TGCAGTGCTAGTCCCGGGGACCCCTTCTACCCGACTAGCGGACTAGAGACCCAGTACTTC.

This chain joins TRBV3-1 (or the pseudogene TRBV3-2) and TRBJ2-1; D is unresolved. This CDR3 contains 14 residues. The ends were cut back, 2 bases at V and 9 bases at J, with 14 bases in the middle. Germline CDR1 is LGHDT and CDR2 is YNNKEL (reference sequence). CDR3 nucleotide sequence: TGTGCCAGCAGCCAAAGGCTAGAGGCCAGTGAGCAGTTCTTC. Encoded protein: CASSQRLEASEQFF.

The chain combines TRBV4-3 with TRBJ2-2; maybe TRBD1 (5 bases). This CDR3 region has 15 residues. Trimming pared 0 bases from V and 1 base from J, leaving 6 bases between. Germline CDR1 is LGHNA and CDR2 is YSLEER. CDR3 sequence: CASSQDRVNTGELFF. The CDR3 DNA reads as TGCGCCAGCAGCCAAGACAGGGTGAACACCGGGGAGCTGTTTTTT.

The V call is TRBV5-1, the J call TRBJ1-2; 7 bases are a match to TRBD1. Trimming cost V 0 bases and J 7 bases; bases outside gene matches: 0. Germline V lookup: CDR1 SGHRS, CDR2 YFSETQ. There are 12 residues in the CDR3. In DNA, the CDR3 is TGCGCCAGCAGCTTGGAGGGGGCTGGCTACACCTTC. Protein sequence: CASSLEGAGYTF.

As for this clone: One end of the junction does not line up with germline, which may come from a read error. This sample includes further DNA sequences coding for the same CDR3. The rearrangement joins TRBV19 to TRBJ2-7, with TRBD2 matching 8 bases. CDR3 length: 16 amino acids. The germline gives CDR1 LNHDA, CDR2 SQIVND (reference sequence). As DNA, the CDR3 is TGCGCCAGTAGTAGCCCCGGTGCGGGAGGAACCTACGAGCAGTACTTC. This sequence encodes CASSSPGAGGTYEQYF.

This chain joins TRBV24-1 and TRBJ1-5, with TRBD1 identical over 12 bases. The CDR3 loop spans 15 amino acids. V lost 12 bases, J lost 1 base, and 6 bases stayed unmatched. Germline assignment: CDR1 KGHDR and CDR2 SFDVKD. CDR3 sequence (DNA): TGTGCCGGGGGACAGGGGGCGCACAGCAATCAGCCCCAGCATTTT. This gives the protein CAGGQGAHSNQPQHF.

The chain carries TRBV27 and TRBJ2-2; 7 nucleotides agree with TRBD1. Germline-derived CDR1 and CDR2 are MNHEY and SMNVEV (reference sequence). V shed 5 bases, J shed 5 bases, and the junction held 5 bases outside the gene matches. The CDR3 runs 14 residues. The CDR3 region is CASSPFRGTGELFF. The CDR3 nucleotides read TGTGCCAGCAGTCCTTTCAGGGGGACCGGGGAGCTGTTTTTT.

This chain connects TRBV7-8 to TRBJ2-7; TRBD2 might be the D (7 bases). The CDR3 loop spans 18 amino acids. The germline V gene has CDR1 SGHVS and CDR2 FQNEAQ. V lost 5 bases to trimming and J lost 2 bases, with 25 bases between them. In DNA form, the CDR3 reads TGTGCCAGCAGCCGAGTTTACAATAGGGGGAGGGGGGCCTACGAGCAGTACTTC. Its protein product is CASSRVYNRGRGAYEQYF.

The gene calls are TRBV10-1 and TRBJ2-7, with 7 positions matching TRBD2. The CDR3 has 16 amino acids. Germline-derived CDR1 and CDR2 are WNHNN and SYGVQD (reference sequence). V shed 2 bases and J 2 bases; nucleotides not matched to a gene: 9. DNA for the CDR3: TGCGCCAGCAGTGAGAGGCGGGAGAACGGAACCTACGAGCAGTACTTC. It encodes CASSERRENGTYEQYF.

The chain links TRBV7-3 to TRBJ2-1, with TRBD1 identical over 7 bases. CDR1 and CDR2 (germline): SGHTA, FQGTGA. Trimming cost V 5 bases and J 8 bases; bases outside gene matches: 9. CDR3 size: 14 residues. The CDR3 spells CASSPRQGVYEQFF. CDR3 nucleotide sequence: TGTGCCAGCAGCCCCCGGCAGGGGGTATATGAGCAGTTCTTC.

This chain uses TRBV27 with TRBJ1-6; TRBD1 matches at 10 bases. From germline, CDR1 is MNHEY and CDR2 SMNVEV (reference sequence). The CDR3 has 15 amino acids. V was pared by 1 base and J by 7 bases, with 1 base of the junction left unmatched. This CDR3 reads CASSLWTGGNSPLHF. In DNA, the CDR3 is TGTGCCAGCAGTTTATGGACAGGGGGAAATTCACCCCTCCACTTT.

The gene calls are TRBV28 and TRBJ1-2; 9 bases align to TRBD1. This CDR3 comprises 13 residues. The germline V gene has CDR1 MDHEN and CDR2 SYDVKM. V lost 4 bases, J lost 4 bases, and 1 base stayed unmatched. For the CDR3, the DNA is TGTGCCAGCAGTTGGGACAGGGCCTATGGCTACACCTTC. This translates into CASSWDRAYGYTF.

The chain uses TRBV16 and TRBJ1-2; a possible D gene is TRBD1 (5 bases). This CDR3 has 13 amino acids. The germline CDR1 and CDR2 sequences are KGHSY and FQNENV. Trimming left V 0 bases short and J 6 bases short, with 8 bases between. CDR3 in DNA: TGTGCCAGCAGCCAATCGGGGGGGAATGGCTACACCTTC. Amino acid sequence: CASSQSGGNGYTF.

The chain couples TRBV5-4 to TRBJ1-1; 9 bases are shared with TRBD1. The germline gives CDR1 SGHNT, CDR2 YYREEE (reference sequence). There are 13 residues in the CDR3. V lost 6 bases to trimming and J lost 4 bases; unmatched junction nucleotides: 4. Here the CDR3 reads CASTRQGVTEAFF. The CDR3 region has the DNA TGTGCCAGCACCCGACAGGGGGTCACTGAAGCTTTCTTT.